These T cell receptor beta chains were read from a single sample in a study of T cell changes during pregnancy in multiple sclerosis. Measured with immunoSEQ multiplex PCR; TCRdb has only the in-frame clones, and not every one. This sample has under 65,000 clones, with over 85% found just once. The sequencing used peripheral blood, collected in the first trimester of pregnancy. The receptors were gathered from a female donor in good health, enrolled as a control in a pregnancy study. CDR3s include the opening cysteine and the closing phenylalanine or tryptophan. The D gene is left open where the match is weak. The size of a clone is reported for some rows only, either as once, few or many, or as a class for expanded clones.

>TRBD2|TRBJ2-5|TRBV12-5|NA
CASGSPRTSGKETQYF
TGTGCTAGTGGTTCCCCTCGGACTAGCGGGAAGGAGACCCAGTACTTC
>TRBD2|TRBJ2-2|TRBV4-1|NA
CASSHEMAGGTTGELFF
TGCGCCAGCAGCCACGAAATGGCGGGGGGAACCACCGGGGAGCTGTTTTTT
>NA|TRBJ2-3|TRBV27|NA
CASRATRPDTQYF
TGTGCCAGCAGGGCGACTAGGCCAGATACGCAGTATTTT
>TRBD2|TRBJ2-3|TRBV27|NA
CASSTASGSSTDTQYF
TGTGCCAGCAGTACCGCTAGCGGGAGTAGCACAGATACGCAGTATTTT
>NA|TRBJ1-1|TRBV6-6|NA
CASSPREGSTEAFF
TGTGCCAGCAGTCCGAGGGAGGGGTCCACTGAAGCTTTCTTT
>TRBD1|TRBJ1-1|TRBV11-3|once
CASSPDRVTEAFF
TGTGCCAGCAGCCCTGACAGGGTTACTGAAGCTTTCTTT
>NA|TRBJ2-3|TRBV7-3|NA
CASSPTYGGTDTQYF
TGTGCCAGCAGCCCCACGTACGGGGGCACAGATACGCAGTATTTT
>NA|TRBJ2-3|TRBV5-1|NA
CASSLSSLTDTQYF
TGCGCCAGCAGCTTGTCCAGTCTCACAGATACGCAGTATTTT
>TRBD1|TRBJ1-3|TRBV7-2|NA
CASSLEGQAGNTIYF
TGTGCCAGCAGCTTAGAGGGACAGGCTGGAAACACCATATATTTT
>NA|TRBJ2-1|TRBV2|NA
CASSPTRQQFF
TGTGCCAGCAGTCCCACTAGACAGCAGTTCTTC
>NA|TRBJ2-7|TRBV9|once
CASSPSFINEQYF
TGTGCCAGCAGCCCTAGCTTTATAAACGAGCAGTACTTC
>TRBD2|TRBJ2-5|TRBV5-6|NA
CASSLLAGGEETQYF
TGTGCCAGCAGCCTTCTAGCGGGAGGGGAAGAGACCCAGTACTTC
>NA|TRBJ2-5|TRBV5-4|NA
CASSLEATQYF
TGTGCCAGCAGCTTGGAAGCGACCCAGTACTTC
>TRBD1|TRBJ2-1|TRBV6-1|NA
CASNDRGWNEQFF
TGTGCCAGCAATGACAGGGGGTGGAATGAGCAGTTCTTC
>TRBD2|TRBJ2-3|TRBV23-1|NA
CASTHRGGAPTDTQYF
TGCGCCAGCACCCATCGGGGGGGAGCCCCCACAGATACGCAGTATTTT
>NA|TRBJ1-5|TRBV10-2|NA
CASSDKYQPQHF
TGCGCCAGCAGTGATAAATATCAGCCCCAGCATTTT
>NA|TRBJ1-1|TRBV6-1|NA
CASSAYYGGTEAFF
TGTGCCAGCAGTGCATACTACGGGGGCACTGAAGCTTTCTTT
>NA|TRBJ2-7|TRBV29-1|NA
CSGLRGNEQYF
TGCAGCGGCCTCAGGGGCAACGAGCAGTACTTC
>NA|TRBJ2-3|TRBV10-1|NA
CASKGHTSTDTQYF
TGCGCCAGCAAGGGACACACTAGCACAGATACGCAGTATTTT
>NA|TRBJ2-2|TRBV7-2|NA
CASSFSSAGELFF
TGTGCCAGCAGCTTTTCATCGGCCGGGGAGCTGTTTTTT